This T cell receptor (beta chain) was documented in a study of identical twins. V was trimmed by 4 bases and J by 6 bases, leaving 19 bases between them. Germline loops: CDR1 LNHNV, CDR2 YYDKDF (reference sequence). The CDR3 extends over 16 amino acids. This clonotype was observed a few times. The antigen remains undetermined. Findings and limits, study-wide: Carriage of fewer insertions was seen in abundant cord blood beta clonotypes, whereas memory repertoires showed none. Excess twin sharing in beta out-of-frame sequences was weaker. Zero-insertion findings could be partly confounded by invariant cells (MAIT and iNKT cells).

A universal primer site was added by template switching, and unique molecular identifiers were carried by the cDNA. A single record per CDR3 protein comes from TCRdb applying MiXCR to the 5' RACE reads. The sample shows approximately 1.8 million distinct CDR3 sequences, around a third of them seen only once. Sequencing used cord blood. The sequence came from a newborn girl in good health. The chain carries TRBV15 and TRBJ2-1, with D perhaps matching TRBD1 (5 bases). Here the CDR3 DNA reads TGTGCCACCAGCAAGGGAATACAGGACGGATCCAATGAGCAGTTCTTC. Its protein product is CATSKGIQDGSNEQFF.